This TCR beta chain was documented in a study of cytomegalovirus exposure and HLA in healthy donors. The PCR employed 60 Vbeta primers together with 13 Jbeta primers. Authors' data handling: Approximately 11 million shared chains were among 65 million to 85 million unique TCR beta chains counted in a later analysis. Measured with immunoSEQ multiplex PCR; TCRdb has only the in-frame clones, and not every one. V, J and clone size are taken as reported in that table, and D and trimming were inferred from the DNA itself. The ten most abundant clones cover roughly 2% of a sample with about 130,000 clones. Per germline, CDR1 LNHDA and CDR2 SQIVND (reference sequence). The CDR3 has 14 amino acids. The V gene lost 3 bases and the J gene lost 1 base, with 9 bases spanning the gap.

Sequencing input: PBMCs. The chain joins TRBV19 to TRBJ1-1; D call uncertain. This clonotype was sampled from a woman aged 60-75 years in good health and CMV-seronegative. DNA of the CDR3: TGTGCCAGTAGTATGAGCTGGTCGAACACTGAAGCTTTCTTT. Its protein product is CASSMSWSNTEAFF.